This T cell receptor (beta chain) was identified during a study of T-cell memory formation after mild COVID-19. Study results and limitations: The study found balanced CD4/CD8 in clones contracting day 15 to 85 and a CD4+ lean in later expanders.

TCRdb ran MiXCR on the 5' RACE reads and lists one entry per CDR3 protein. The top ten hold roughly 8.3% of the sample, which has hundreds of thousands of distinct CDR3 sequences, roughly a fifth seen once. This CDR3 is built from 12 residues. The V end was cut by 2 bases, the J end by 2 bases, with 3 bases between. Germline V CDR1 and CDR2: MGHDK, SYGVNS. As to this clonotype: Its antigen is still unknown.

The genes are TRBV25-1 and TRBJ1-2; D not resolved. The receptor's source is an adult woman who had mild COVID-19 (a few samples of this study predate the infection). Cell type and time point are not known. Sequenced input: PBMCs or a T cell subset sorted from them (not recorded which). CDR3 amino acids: CASSELNYGYTF. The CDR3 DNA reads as TGTGCCAGCAGTGAACTGAACTATGGCTACACCTTC.